Shown below are 21 T cell receptor beta chains from a single sample sequenced in a study of T cells after yellow fever vaccination. TCRdb called the 5' RACE reads again in MiXCR, with one record for every CDR3 protein. The sample consists of roughly 400,000 distinct CDR3 sequences, around 19% of them appearing once. The material sequenced was PBMCs, taken before the yellow fever booster vaccination. The receptors were sampled from a man aged 18 to 30 who received the YFV17D yellow fever vaccine.

This clonotype showed up just a few times. The CDR3 coding sequence is TGCAGTGCTATTACAGGGGGCGACGAAAAACTGTTTTTT. The encoded protein is CSAITGGDEKLFF. The rearrangement links TRBV20-1 to TRBJ1-4; 9 bases fit TRBD1. This CDR3 is built from 13 residues. V shed 4 bases, J shed 8 bases, and the junction held 5 bases outside the gene matches. Per germline, CDR1 DFQATT and CDR2 SNEGSKA (reference sequence).

A remark on this clonotype: Given a much more abundant clone one base away, this may be a read error. The chain couples TRBV7-2 to TRBJ2-3, with D possibly being TRBD1 or TRBD2 (7 bases each). V was clipped by 3 bases and J by 5 bases, with 18 bases between them. Germline V lookup: CDR1 SGHTA, CDR2 FQGNSA. The CDR3 runs to 16 residues. The CDR3 DNA reads as TGTGCCAGCAGCTTCGGCCCAGGGGGGGCCGGAGATACGCAGTATTTT. This gives the protein CASSFGPGGAGDTQYF. Drawing the rest from reference TRBV7-2 and TRBJ2-3, the complete variable domain is GAGVSQSPSNKVTEKGKDVELRCDPISGHTALYWYRQSLGQGLEFLIYFQGNSAPDKSGLPSDRFSAERTGGSVSTLTIQRTQQEDSAVYLCASSFGPGGAGDTQYFGPGTRLTVL.

This clonotype was observed a few times. The CDR3 sequence is CATGRQGIPTNEKLFF. For the CDR3, the DNA is TGTGCCACGGGTAGACAGGGGATACCAACTAATGAAAAACTGTTTTTT. This chain links TRBV27 with TRBJ1-4; 8 bases agree with TRBD1. There are 16 residues in the CDR3. The germline gives CDR1 MNHEY, CDR2 SMNVEV (reference sequence). The V and J ends lost 10 bases and 0 bases, in that order; junction bases with no gene match: 10.

The chain uses TRBV3-1 and TRBJ1-2; D gene ambiguous. V lost 4 bases and J lost 5, with 17 bases in between. CDR3 length: 15 residues. The germline V gene encodes CDR1 LGHDT and CDR2 YNNKEL (reference sequence). The CDR3 protein is CASSRPGRVEYGYTF. DNA for the CDR3: TGTGCCAGCAGCCGACCGGGCCGCGTAGAGTATGGCTACACCTTC.

The J gene is TRBJ1-4, the V gene TRBV20-1, with D perhaps matching TRBD1 (6 bases). Germline CDR1 and CDR2: DFQATT and SNEGSKA (reference sequence). Trimming removed 1 base at V and 4 bases at J, with 19 bases between. This CDR3 has 17 amino acids. The CDR3 DNA sequence: TGCAGTGCTAGAGGGCCGGCAGGCACAGGGTATAATGAAAAACTGTTTTTT. Its protein product is CSARGPAGTGYNEKLFF.

V gene TRBV6-2 or TRBV6-3 combines with J gene TRBJ2-6; no clear D gene. The V and J ends lost 0 bases and 4 bases respectively, with 4 bases between them. The CDR3 has 14 amino acids. CDR1 is MNHEY, CDR2 SVGEGT, per germline. CDR3 protein: CASSYSSGANVLTF. CDR3 coding DNA: TGTGCCAGCAGTTACTCATCCGGGGCCAACGTCCTGACTTTC.

This clonotype was seen only a few times. The V call is TRBV5-5, the J call TRBJ1-5; D gene unclear. Trimming stripped 4 bases from V and 2 bases from J, with 13 bases between. The CDR3 is made up of 15 amino acids. Per the germline V gene, CDR1 is SGHKS and CDR2 is YYEKEE (reference sequence). CDR3 sequence reads: CASSQETRGNQPQHF. The DNA for the CDR3 is TGTGCCAGCAGCCAAGAGACACGCGGCAATCAGCCCCAGCATTTT.

A few counts support this clonotype. The chain uses TRBV15 and TRBJ1-1; TRBD1 might be the D (5 bases). This CDR3 has 15 residues. From germline, CDR1 is LNHNV and CDR2 YYDKDF (reference sequence). Trimming cost V 6 bases and J 0 bases, with 14 bases left between them. The CDR3 sequence: CATRDQGLLNTEAFF. CDR3 bases: TGTGCCACCAGGGACCAGGGCCTTTTGAACACTGAAGCTTTCTTT. Looking up the rest from reference TRBV15 and TRBJ1-1 gives the full variable domain: DAMVIQNPRYQVTQFGKPVTLSCSQTLNHNVMYWYQQKSSQAPKLLFHYYDKDFNNEADTPDNFQSRRPNTSFCFLDIRSPGLGDTAMYLCATRDQGLLNTEAFFGQGTRLTVV.

The CDR3 coding sequence is TGTGCCTGGAGTGACCGGACCCTGGCCGGGGAGCTGTTTTTT. Protein sequence: CAWSDRTLAGELFF. V usage is TRBV30 and J usage is TRBJ2-2; D not certain. CDR3 size: 14 residues. Trimming took off 1 base at V and 6 bases at J, with 12 bases between the two ends. Germline CDR1 reads GTSNPN; CDR2 reads SVGIG (reference sequence).

This clonotype appeared a few times. CDR3 nucleotides: TGTGCCAGCAGTTCCCGGACAGTAAAATTCTCCTACGAGCAGTACTTC. Residues: CASSSRTVKFSYEQYF. This chain joins TRBV6-2 or TRBV6-3 and TRBJ2-7; possible D gene TRBD1, 6 bases. Germline CDR1 and CDR2: MNHEY and SVGEGT. This CDR3 is built from 16 residues. The V end lost 4 bases, the J end lost 0 bases, and 16 bases lay between the germline ends.

The gene calls are TRBV9 and TRBJ2-3, with a possible D match to TRBD2 (6 bases). The CDR3 contains 16 residues. Germline CDR1 and CDR2: SGDLS and YYNGEE. Trimming pared 4 bases from V and 2 bases from J, leaving 17 bases between. CDR3 nucleotide sequence: TGTGCCAGCAGCCACCGAACCGGGACTTACACAGATACGCAGTATTTT. Translating gives CASSHRTGTYTDTQYF.

DNA for the CDR3: TGTGCCAGCAGTTTTTTTAGTCGGGAGCAGTTCTTC. Translation: CASSFFSREQFF. This chain connects TRBV7-2 to TRBJ2-1, with D uncertain. Germline CDR1 is SGHTA and CDR2 is FQGNSA. Trimming pared 6 bases from V and 10 bases from J, leaving 13 bases between. The CDR3 length is 12 residues.

The CDR3 DNA reads TGTGCCAGCGGGGGGGACAGGGATCCAGAGACCCAGTACTTC. Translated, it gives CASGGDRDPETQYF. J is TRBJ2-5 and V is TRBV6-6; 9 positions match TRBD1. Germline trimming cut 8 bases from V and 4 bases from J; bases unmatched to any gene: 8. Germline V lookup: CDR1 MNHNY, CDR2 SVGAGI (reference sequence). This CDR3 is 14 amino acids long.

This clonotype was seen a handful of times. The junction differs from germline at one of its ends, possibly a read error. The chain couples TRBV29-1 to TRBJ2-5; D ambiguous. Germline CDR1 is SQVTM and CDR2 is ANQGSEA. The CDR3 covers 13 residues. CDR3 in DNA: TGCAGCGTTGAAGGGCAGATACAAGAGACCCAGTACTTT. It yields the protein CSVEGQIQETQYF.

This sequence joins TRBV24-1 and TRBJ1-2, with no clear D. Trimming took off 3 bases at V and 2 bases at J, with 15 bases between the two ends. CDR1 KGHDR and CDR2 SFDVKD come from the germline V gene. The CDR3 totals 16 residues. This chain's CDR3 is CATSDKWTSENYGYTF. The CDR3 DNA reads TGTGCCACCAGTGATAAATGGACCTCCGAAAACTATGGCTACACCTTC.

CDR3 nucleotide sequence: TGTGCCACCGCAGGGGGGATAGACCCCTACGAGCAGTACTTC. The encoded protein is CATAGGIDPYEQYF. This chain links TRBV6-2 or TRBV6-3 with TRBJ2-7; possible D gene TRBD1, 7 bases. Germline-derived CDR1 and CDR2 are MNHEY and SVGEGT. The germline V and J ends were trimmed by 10 bases and 2 bases, with 18 bases remaining between them. The CDR3 runs 14 residues.

The rearrangement joins TRBV5-1 to TRBJ2-3; TRBD2 matches 10 bases. CDR3 size: 16 residues. Germline lookup yields CDR1 SGHRS and CDR2 YFSETQ. V gave up 0 bases and J gave up 5 bases; unmatched junction bases: 6. CDR3: CASSLGSGGAEDTQYF. The CDR3 DNA reads as TGCGCCAGCAGCTTGGGAAGCGGGGGGGCCGAAGATACGCAGTATTTT. Complete variable domain (other parts from reference TRBV5-1 and TRBJ2-3): KAGVTQTPRYLIKTRGQQVTLSCSPISGHRSVSWYQQTPGQGLQFLFEYFSETQRNKGNFPGRFSGRQFSNSRSEMNVSTLELGDSALYLCASSLGSGGAEDTQYFGPGTRLTVL.

This clonotype was recorded many times. The chain links TRBV5-1 to TRBJ2-3; TRBD2 agrees at 12 bases. CDR3 size: 15 residues. Germline CDR1 SGHRS, CDR2 YFSETQ. The V and J ends lost 0 bases and 4 bases, in that order; junction bases with no gene match: 0. CDR3 region: CASSLGLAGADTQYF. CDR3 bases: TGCGCCAGCAGCTTGGGACTAGCGGGGGCAGATACGCAGTATTTT.

The chain is built from TRBV7-2 and TRBJ2-5; 11 bases align to TRBD2. CDR3 length: 18 amino acids. After removal of 5 bases from V and 0 bases from J, the junction contained 11 bases not matched to a gene. The germline CDR1 and CDR2 sequences are SGHTA and FQGNSA. The CDR3 reads CASSVVASGGLYQETQYF. In nucleotides, the CDR3 is TGTGCCAGCAGCGTAGTGGCTAGCGGGGGGCTGTACCAAGAGACCCAGTACTTC.

The chain recombines TRBV11-2 with TRBJ2-5, with D perhaps TRBD2 (6 bases). The V gene lost 1 base and the J gene lost 0 bases, with 12 bases spanning the gap. This CDR3 has 16 residues. Germline V gene lookup returns CDR1 SGHAT and CDR2 FQNNGV. CDR3 residues: CASSLGSSAYQETQYF. The CDR3 bases are TGTGCCAGCAGCTTAGGGTCTAGCGCTTACCAAGAGACCCAGTACTTC.

This rearrangement joins TRBV5-1 to TRBJ1-1; a weak D match, TRBD1 (5 bases). CDR1 is SGHRS, CDR2 YFSETQ, per germline. The ends were cut back, 6 bases at V and 5 bases at J, with 17 bases in the middle. The CDR3 is 14 residues long. CDR3 sequence reads: CASKQSTGMTEAFF. The CDR3 coding sequence is TGCGCCAGCAAGCAGAGTACAGGTATGACTGAAGCTTTCTTT. Combining the CDR3 with reference TRBV5-1 and TRBJ1-1 gives the whole variable domain KAGVTQTPRYLIKTRGQQVTLSCSPISGHRSVSWYQQTPGQGLQFLFEYFSETQRNKGNFPGRFSGRQFSNSRSEMNVSTLELGDSALYLCASKQSTGMTEAFFGQGTRLTVV.